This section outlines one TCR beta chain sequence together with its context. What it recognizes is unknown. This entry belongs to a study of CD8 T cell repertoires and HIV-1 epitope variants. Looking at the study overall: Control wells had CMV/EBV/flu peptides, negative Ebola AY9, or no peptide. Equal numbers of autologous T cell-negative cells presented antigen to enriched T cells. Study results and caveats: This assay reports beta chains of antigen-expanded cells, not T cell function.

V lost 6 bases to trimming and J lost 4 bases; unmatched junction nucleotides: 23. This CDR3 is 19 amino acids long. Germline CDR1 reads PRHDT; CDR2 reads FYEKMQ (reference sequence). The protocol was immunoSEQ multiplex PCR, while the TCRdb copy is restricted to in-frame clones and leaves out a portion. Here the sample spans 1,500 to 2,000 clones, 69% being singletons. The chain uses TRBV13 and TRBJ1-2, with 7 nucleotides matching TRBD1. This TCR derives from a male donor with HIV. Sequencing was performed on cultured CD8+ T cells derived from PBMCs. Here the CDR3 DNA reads TGTGCCAGCAGGTCCCGGGGGACAGCGCTCCATTCACCGGCCTATGGCTACACCTTC. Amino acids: CASRSRGTALHSPAYGYTF.